This entry lists 15 T cell receptor beta chains sequenced from one sample in a study of blood T cell repertoires in COVID-19. TCRdb's copy holds only in-frame clones and misses some; the assay was immunoSEQ multiplex PCR. The sample lists nearly 350,000 clones; roughly 87% were seen once. The source material was PBMCs or T cells enriched from blood (not recorded which). The receptor set was obtained from a woman aged 30 to 39 who had recovered from COVID-19.

CDR3 residues: CASSQSQGFGEKLFF. The CDR3 DNA follows: TGCGCCAGCAGCCAATCTCAGGGGTTCGGGGAAAAACTGTTTTTT. The V and J genes are TRBV4-3 and TRBJ1-4; tentative D call: TRBD1 (6 bases). The CDR3 totals 15 residues. Germline CDR1 reads LGHNA; CDR2 reads YSLEER. V lost 2 bases and J lost 8, with 15 bases in between.

V is TRBV18 and J is TRBJ2-7; 10 bases line up with TRBD1. This CDR3 contains 14 residues. Germline values: CDR1 KGHSH, CDR2 LQKENI. V dropped 5 bases and J dropped 3; count of bases not matched to a gene: 4. CDR3 DNA: TGTGCCAGCTCATCAGGACAGGGGGACTACGAGCAGTACTTC. The encoded protein is CASSSGQGDYEQYF.

This clone has a single count. The chain joins TRBV11-2 to TRBJ1-5; D remains unclear. CDR1 is SGHAT, CDR2 FQNNGV, per germline. The CDR3 extends over 13 amino acids. V lost 0 bases to trimming and J lost 11 bases, with 11 bases between them. The CDR3 DNA reads TGTGCCAGCAGCTTAGACCCGTCCGCGGCCCAGCATTTT. Amino acids: CASSLDPSAAQHF.

This chain links TRBV9 with TRBJ2-5; 10 bases line up with TRBD2. The CDR3 is 15 amino acids. The germline V gene encodes CDR1 SGDLS and CDR2 YYNGEE. Trimming at V came to 0 bases and at J to 6 bases, leaving 5 bases not matched to a gene. The CDR3 spells CASSVEGSGGKTQYF. CDR3 sequence (DNA): TGTGCCAGCAGCGTAGAAGGTAGCGGGGGGAAGACCCAGTACTTC.

This chain uses TRBV6-1 with TRBJ1-1, with 7 bases matching TRBD1. Germline CDR1 is MNHNS and CDR2 is SASEGT. CDR3 length equals 17 residues. V shed 0 bases, J shed 0 bases, and the junction held 7 bases outside the gene matches. The CDR3 sequence: CASSEAWGTVMNTEAFF. The CDR3 DNA reads TGTGCCAGCAGTGAAGCGTGGGGGACAGTAATGAACACTGAAGCTTTCTTT.

The chain links TRBV6-5 to TRBJ2-7, with 9 bases matching TRBD1. The trim removed 0 bases at V and 6 bases at J, leaving 3 bases unmatched. Germline CDR1 and CDR2: MNHEY and SVGAGI. The CDR3 is 14 residues long. The CDR3 sequence is CASSYSGQGGEQYF. For the CDR3, the DNA is TGTGCCAGCAGTTACTCGGGACAGGGAGGCGAGCAGTACTTC.

The CDR3 region has the DNA TGTGCCAGCAGCTTAGGGACTAGCCGGATCTCCTACAATGAGCAGTTCTTC. Translation gives CASSLGTSRISYNEQFF. The V gene is TRBV13, the J gene TRBJ2-1; 7 bases fit TRBD2. Germline V gene lookup returns CDR1 PRHDT and CDR2 FYEKMQ (reference sequence). Germline trimming cut 0 bases from V and 0 bases from J; bases unmatched to any gene: 5. The CDR3 runs to 17 residues.

The CDR3 region is CASGLVVGGQGHYGYTF. For the CDR3, the DNA is TGTGCTAGTGGTTTGGTCGTGGGGGGACAGGGCCACTATGGCTACACCTTC. The chain combines TRBV12-5 with TRBJ1-2, with 9 bases lining up with TRBD1. The CDR3 has 17 residues. Germline trimming cut 0 bases from V and 3 bases from J; bases unmatched to any gene: 8. From germline, CDR1 is LGHNT and CDR2 FRNRAP.

V is TRBV2 and J is TRBJ1-4, with TRBD1 as a possible D gene (6 bases). V was shortened by 5 bases and J by 4 bases, with 11 bases between the two germline ends. The germline gives CDR1 SNHLY, CDR2 FYNNEI. The CDR3 runs 14 residues. This CDR3 reads CASSRGQINEKLFF. In DNA, the CDR3 is TGTGCCAGCAGTAGAGGACAGATTAATGAAAAACTGTTTTTT.

This rearrangement joins TRBV27 to TRBJ1-1; 7 nucleotides match TRBD1. The V and J ends lost 6 bases and 5 bases, in that order; junction bases with no gene match: 6. Looked up from germline, CDR1 is MNHEY and CDR2 is SMNVEV (reference sequence). CDR3 length: 13 amino acids. The CDR3 sequence: CASRLGGATEAFF. The CDR3 DNA follows: TGTGCCAGCAGGCTAGGGGGCGCGACTGAAGCTTTCTTT.

The V and J genes are TRBV14 and TRBJ2-4; D is perhaps TRBD1 (6 bases). The V gene lost 2 bases and the J gene lost 9 bases, with 11 bases spanning the gap. The CDR3 extends over 13 amino acids. Germline assignment: CDR1 SGHDN and CDR2 FVKESK. The CDR3 DNA reads TGTGCCAGCAGCCAATTACAGGGTGGCATTCAGTACTTC. It codes for CASSQLQGGIQYF.

The V and J genes are TRBV4-3 and TRBJ2-7; D perhaps matches TRBD1 (6 bases). The CDR3 runs 17 residues. CDR1 is LGHNA and CDR2 is YSLEER in the germline V gene. The ends were cut back, 4 bases at V and 2 bases at J, with 21 bases in the middle. The CDR3 here is CASSRTHRVGQTYEQYF. CDR3 bases: TGCGCCAGCAGCCGAACCCACAGGGTCGGTCAGACCTACGAGCAGTACTTC.

This chain joins TRBV2 and TRBJ2-5, with 14 positions matching TRBD2. CDR1 and CDR2 (germline): SNHLY, FYNNEI. The length of the CDR3 is 17 residues. J was trimmed by 4 bases and V by 7 bases; bases with no gene match: 11. In nucleotides, the CDR3 is TGTGCCAGCACCACCGGGACTAGCGGGGGCACAGGAGAGACCCAGTACTTC. It encodes CASTTGTSGGTGETQYF.

The chain combines TRBV5-1 with TRBJ2-7, with 7 bases that match TRBD1. Looked up from germline, CDR1 is SGHRS and CDR2 is YFSETQ. The CDR3 contains 14 residues. V was pared by 4 bases and J by 0 bases, with 4 bases of the junction left unmatched. The CDR3 region is CASSTDRDSYEQYF. CDR3 coding DNA: TGCGCCAGCAGCACAGACAGGGACTCCTACGAGCAGTACTTC.

This chain uses TRBV10-3 with TRBJ1-3; D call uncertain. V was clipped by 0 bases and J by 0 bases, with 12 bases between them. Germline CDR1 is ENHRY and CDR2 is SYGVKD. CDR3 length: 17 amino acids. DNA of the CDR3: TGTGCCATCAGTGAGTCTCCAGGAAGATACTCTGGAAACACCATATATTTT. This sequence encodes CAISESPGRYSGNTIYF.